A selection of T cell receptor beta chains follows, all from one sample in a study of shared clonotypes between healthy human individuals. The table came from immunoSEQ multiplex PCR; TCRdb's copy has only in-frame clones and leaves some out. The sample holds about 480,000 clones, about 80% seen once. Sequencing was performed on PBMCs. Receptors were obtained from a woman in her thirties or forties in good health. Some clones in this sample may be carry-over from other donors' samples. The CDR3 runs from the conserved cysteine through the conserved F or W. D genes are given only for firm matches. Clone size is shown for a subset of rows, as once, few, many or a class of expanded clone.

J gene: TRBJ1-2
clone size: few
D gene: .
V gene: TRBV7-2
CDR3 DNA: TGTGCCAGCAGGGCCTATGGCTACACCTTC
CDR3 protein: CASRAYGYTF

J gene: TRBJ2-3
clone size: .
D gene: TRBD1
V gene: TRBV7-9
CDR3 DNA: TGTGCCAGCAGCTATCGGACAGGGGGCACAGATACGCAGTATTTT
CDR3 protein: CASSYRTGGTDTQYF

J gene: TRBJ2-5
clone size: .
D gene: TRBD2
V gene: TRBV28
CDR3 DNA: TGTGCCAGCAGCGCCGGACTAGCGGGGACAGAGACCCAGTACTTC
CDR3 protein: CASSAGLAGTETQYF

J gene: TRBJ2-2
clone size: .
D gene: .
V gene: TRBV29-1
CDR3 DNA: TGCAGCGTTTTCGACTCTGCGAACACCGGGGAGCTGTTTTTT
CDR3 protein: CSVFDSANTGELFF

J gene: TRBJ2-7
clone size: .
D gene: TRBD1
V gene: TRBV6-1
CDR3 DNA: TGTGCCAGCAGTGAATTGGGACAGGGGTCCGCCGAGCAGTACTTC
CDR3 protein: CASSELGQGSAEQYF

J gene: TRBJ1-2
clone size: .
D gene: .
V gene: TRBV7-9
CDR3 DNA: TGTGCCAGCAGCTTCAACAGGGTTGGCTACACCTTC
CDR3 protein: CASSFNRVGYTF

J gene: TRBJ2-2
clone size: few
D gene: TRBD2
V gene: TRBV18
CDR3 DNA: TGTGCCAGCTCACCACCGCTAGCGGGAGGCACCGGGGAGCTGTTTTTT
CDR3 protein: CASSPPLAGGTGELFF

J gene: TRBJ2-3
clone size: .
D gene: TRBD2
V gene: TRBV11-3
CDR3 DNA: TGTGCCAGCAGCTACGGGACTAGCGAAAGCACAGATACGCAGTATTTT
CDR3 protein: CASSYGTSESTDTQYF

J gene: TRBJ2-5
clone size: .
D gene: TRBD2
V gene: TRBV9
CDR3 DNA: TGTGCCAGCAGCGTAGGGGCTAGCGGGAGGGCCAGTGAGACCCAGTACTTC
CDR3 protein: CASSVGASGRASETQYF

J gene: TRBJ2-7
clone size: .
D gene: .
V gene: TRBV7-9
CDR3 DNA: TGTGCCAGCAGCTCCGCCGCATTCGACATTACCTACGAGCAGTACTTC
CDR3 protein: CASSSAAFDITYEQYF

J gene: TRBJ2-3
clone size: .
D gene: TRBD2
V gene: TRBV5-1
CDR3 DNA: TGCGCCAGCAGCTTGGGGTTTGGTAGCGGGAGTAGCGATACGCAGTATTTT
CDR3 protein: CASSLGFGSGSSDTQYF

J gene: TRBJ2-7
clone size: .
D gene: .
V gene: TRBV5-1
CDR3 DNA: TGCGCCAGCAGCGAAGACAGGTACGAGCAGTACTTC
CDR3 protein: CASSEDRYEQYF

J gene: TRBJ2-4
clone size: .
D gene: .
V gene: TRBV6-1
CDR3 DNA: TGTGCCAGCAGTGAATTTAGCCCGATTCAGTACTTC
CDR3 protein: CASSEFSPIQYF

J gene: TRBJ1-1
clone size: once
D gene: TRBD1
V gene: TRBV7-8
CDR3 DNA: TGTGCCAGCAGCCTCTGGACAGGTTTGAACACTGAAGCTTTCTTT
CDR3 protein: CASSLWTGLNTEAFF

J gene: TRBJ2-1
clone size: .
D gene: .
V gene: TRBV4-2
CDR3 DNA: TGTGCCAGCAGCCCCCGGGACCCAACCCCGGATGAGCAGTTCTTC
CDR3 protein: CASSPRDPTPDEQFF

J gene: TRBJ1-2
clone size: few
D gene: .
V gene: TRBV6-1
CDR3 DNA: TGTGCCAGCCGACGAGTGGACGGAGATAACTATGGCTACACCTTC
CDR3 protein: CASRRVDGDNYGYTF

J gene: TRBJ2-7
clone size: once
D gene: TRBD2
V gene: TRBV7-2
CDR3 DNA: TGTGCCAGCAGCTTAGCGGGAGGGCCTAAGCAGTACTTC
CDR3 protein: CASSLAGGPKQYF

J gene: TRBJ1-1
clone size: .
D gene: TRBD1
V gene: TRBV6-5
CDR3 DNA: TGTGCCAGCAGTTACTCTCCGGGACAGGGGGCTGAAGCTTTCTTT
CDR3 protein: CASSYSPGQGAEAFF

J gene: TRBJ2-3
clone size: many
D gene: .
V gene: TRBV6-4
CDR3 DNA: TGTGCCAGCAGTGATAAGGGAGGCACAGATACGCAGTATTTT
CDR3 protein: CASSDKGGTDTQYF

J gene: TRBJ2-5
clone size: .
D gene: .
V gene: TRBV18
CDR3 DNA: TGTGCCAGCTCACCAGGATCCCAAGAGACCCAGTACTTC
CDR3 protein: CASSPGSQETQYF

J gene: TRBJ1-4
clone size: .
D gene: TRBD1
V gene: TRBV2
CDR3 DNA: TGTGCCAGCAGGCAGGACAGGGGGCGAAATGAAAAACTGTTTTTT
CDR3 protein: CASRQDRGRNEKLFF

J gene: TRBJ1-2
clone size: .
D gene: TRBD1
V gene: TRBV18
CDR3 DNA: TGTGCCAGCTCACCCCAGACAGGGATTGACGATGGCTACACCTTC
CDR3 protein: CASSPQTGIDDGYTF

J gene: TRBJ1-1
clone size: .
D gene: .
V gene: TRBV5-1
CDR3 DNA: TGCGCCAGCAGGTCGACACCAAACACTGAAGCTTTCTTT
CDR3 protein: CASRSTPNTEAFF